This TCR beta chain was sequenced for a study of blood T cell repertoires in COVID-19. Measured with immunoSEQ multiplex PCR; TCRdb has only the in-frame clones, and not every one. This sample has fewer than 250,000 clones, with roughly 84% found just once. The clonotype originates from a woman aged 25 to 39 who had been exposed to COVID-19. Sequencing used PBMCs or T cells enriched from blood (not recorded which).

CDR3 residues: CASSPLGTESMNTEAFF. In DNA, the CDR3 is TGTGCCAGCTCACCCCTCGGGACAGAAAGTATGAACACTGAAGCTTTCTTT. The rearrangement joins TRBV18 to TRBJ1-1, with 7 bases identical to TRBD1. Per germline, CDR1 KGHSH and CDR2 LQKENI. Trimming cost V 3 bases and J 0 bases; bases outside gene matches: 10. This CDR3 spans 17 amino acids.